This T cell receptor beta chain is from a study of cytomegalovirus exposure and HLA in healthy donors. Study background: An earlier analysis found some 100 million unique TCR beta sequences from 150 million to 200 million T cells.

In the PCR, 60 Vbeta and 13 Jbeta primers were used. The table came from immunoSEQ multiplex PCR; TCRdb's copy has only in-frame clones and leaves some out. Among under 200,000 clones listed, about 80% were seen once. The CDR3 has 19 residues. With 5 bases clipped from V and 2 bases from J, the junction kept 17 bases outside the gene matches. CDR1 SEHNR and CDR2 FQNEAQ come from the germline V gene (reference sequence). About this clone itself: Its antigen is unknown.

The study, taken as a whole, reports: TCR beta V- and J-gene trimming was later associated with a missense DCLRE1C variant. According to an earlier analysis, most TCR beta V segments yielded productive rearrangements about 87% or about 30% of the time.

The genes are TRBV7-9 and TRBJ2-2; 7 bases map to TRBD1. Sequencing was done on a sample of PBMCs. The TCR comes from a man in his forties or fifties in good health and CMV-seronegative. This CDR3 reads CASSPAEGTANPNTGELFF. The CDR3 bases are TGTGCCAGCAGCCCCGCTGAAGGGACAGCCAATCCTAACACCGGGGAGCTGTTTTTT.